This entry concerns a single T cell receptor (beta chain). Its antigen is not known. Germline V gene sequence: CDR1 SGHAT, CDR2 FQNNGV. The CDR3 runs to 13 residues. The V gene lost 6 bases and the J gene lost 9 bases, with 12 bases spanning the gap. The protocol was immunoSEQ multiplex PCR, while the TCRdb copy is restricted to in-frame clones and leaves out a portion. Among some 2,500,000 clones, approximately 93% were seen once, and the ten largest hold around 0.37%. The data derive from a study of shared clonotypes between healthy human individuals. On the study more broadly: Three plates were used per donor for CD4 naive, three for CD4 memory, two for CD8 naive and one for CD8 memory. Findings of the study overall: Generation probability values for non-shared clonotypes were lower than those for clonotypes shared by all four donors. Naive subsets tended to show greater estimated richness than memory subsets.

The sequenced sample consisted of naive CD4+ T cells from PBMCs. Stated subset: CD45RA+ positively selected. This TCR was recovered from a man aged 18 to 29 in good health. Some clones in this sample may be carry-over from other donors' samples. This chain joins TRBV11-2 and TRBJ1-6; D is possibly TRBD1 (6 bases). The CDR3 loop reads CASRPGVSSPLHF. The DNA for the CDR3 is TGTGCCAGCAGACCAGGGGTTAGTTCACCCCTCCACTTT.